This TCR beta chain was captured in a study of response to subunit inactivated influenza vaccine. Study findings and constraints: Seasonal influenza vaccination, on each occasion, was suggested by the authors to recruit few new T cells.

Worth noting for this clonotype: What it binds is unknown.

CDR3 length equals 15 residues. CDR1 and CDR2 from the germline V gene are SQVTM and ANQGSEA. V gave up 3 bases and J gave up 4 bases; unmatched junction bases: 6. MiXCR, applied by TCRdb to the RT-PCR reads, yields one record per CDR3 protein. The repertoire holds 490,000 or so distinct CDR3 sequences, with approximately 7.6% as singletons. This receptor was taken from a man in his fifties or sixties who received an inactivated influenza vaccine. Sequenced here: PBMCs from blood, sampled less than 30 months after vaccination. The J gene is TRBJ2-7, the V gene TRBV29-1, with 13 bases that match TRBD2. CDR3 region: CSVDTSGRAGYEQYF. The CDR3 DNA sequence: TGCAGCGTTGACACTAGCGGGAGGGCCGGGTACGAGCAGTACTTC.